This T cell receptor (beta chain) appears in the sequencing data of a study of blood T cells in healthy people across ages. A minimum of 5.5 micrograms of total RNA was extracted per sample. A second about 7 to 11 cycle PCR used barcoded and J-beta primers. MiXCR, run by TCRdb on the 5' RACE reads, gives a single entry per CDR3 protein. The data contain roughly 730,000 distinct CDR3 sequences, roughly 56% of them seen just once; the ten biggest clones take up around 25%. The specimen sequenced was blood. The sequence derives from a man between 35 and 55 years old in good health.

CDR3 DNA sequence: TGTGCCAGCAGTGAAGCTTCGGGGTCACGTCAGCCCCAGCATTTT. Residues: CASSEASGSRQPQHF. The genes are TRBV6-1 and TRBJ1-5, with no clear D. CDR1 is MNHNS and CDR2 is SASEGT in the germline V gene. The CDR3 loop spans 15 amino acids. Trimming cost V 0 bases and J 6 bases, with 12 bases left between them.